The sequence of this TCR beta chain was determined in a study of human T cells and chemical hapten exposure. General study findings and limits: After DPC sensitization, TCRs above 1 in 1000 frequency showed no change.

The time point was: pre-sensitization, week 0. Treatment of the sample: therapeutic diphenylcyclopropenone sensitization with weekly scalp DPC. Using its own MiXCR run on the RACE reads, TCRdb lists one record per CDR3 protein. Of 190,000 or so distinct CDR3 sequences in the sample, 25% to 35% were seen once. This clonotype has just a few counts. The antigen remains undetermined. This CDR3 is 13 amino acids long. CDR1 MNHEY and CDR2 SMNVEV come from the germline V gene (reference sequence). V lost 8 bases and J lost 10; bases outside the gene matches: 8. Source: whole blood, taken in connection with sensitization to the hapten diphenylcyclopropenone (DPC). The V and J genes are TRBV27 and TRBJ2-1; 10 positions match TRBD2. This TCR was recovered from a woman younger than 45 with alopecia areata. Some clones in this sample may be carry-over from other donors' samples. The CDR3, as DNA: TGTGCCAGCGGGGGACTAGCGTCGACCGAGCAGTTCTTC. It specifies CASGGLASTEQFF.